These 27 T cell receptor beta chains were sequenced from one sample in a study of glioma-infiltrating T cells after dendritic cell vaccination. Clones were read by immunoSEQ multiplex PCR, and TCRdb kept only the in-frame ones, dropping some. Among around 87,000 clones listed, over 80% were seen once. Time point of the sample: after dendritic cell vaccination, including at tumor progression/relapse. The sequencing here drew on blood, taken after dendritic cell vaccination. Receptors originate from a human donor with glioblastoma.

The chain combines TRBV5-1 with TRBJ2-7; 13 positions agree with TRBD2. Trimming took 4 bases from V and 4 from J; bases not matched to a gene: 14. In germline, CDR1 is SGHRS, CDR2 YFSETQ. The CDR3 loop spans 18 amino acids. The CDR3 DNA sequence: TGCGCCAGCAGCCCCCAGCCCCCCACTAGCGGGGGGGTGTACGAGCAGTACTTC. It yields the protein CASSPQPPTSGGVYEQYF. The full variable domain, completed using reference TRBV5-1 and TRBJ2-7, is KAGVTQTPRYLIKTRGQQVTLSCSPISGHRSVSWYQQTPGQGLQFLFEYFSETQRNKGNFPGRFSGRQFSNSRSEMNVSTLELGDSALYLCASSPQPPTSGGVYEQYFGPGTRLTVT.

CDR3 region: CASRRDSYGYTF. The DNA of the CDR3 is TGTGCCAGTAGACGGGACAGCTATGGCTACACCTTC. This chain joins TRBV19 and TRBJ1-2; 7 bases align to TRBD1. V lost 6 bases and J lost 4; bases outside the gene matches: 2. Germline V lookup: CDR1 LNHDA, CDR2 SQIVND (reference sequence). The CDR3 consists of 12 residues.

The chain joins TRBV9 to TRBJ1-2; D gene unclear. The germline V and J ends were trimmed by 2 bases and 1 base, with 12 bases remaining between them. The CDR3 extends over 15 amino acids. CDR1 is SGDLS and CDR2 is YYNGEE in the germline V gene. Written as DNA, the CDR3 is TGTGCCAGCAGCGTCAAATCCGGGGATAACTATGGCTACACCTTC. Residues: CASSVKSGDNYGYTF.

This clone has only one observation. The chain has TRBV6-1 and TRBJ1-1, with 10 bases aligning to TRBD1. The trim removed 9 bases at V and 6 bases at J, leaving 10 bases unmatched. CDR1 and CDR2 from the germline V gene are MNHNS and SASEGT. The CDR3 has 14 residues. The CDR3 sequence is CASLRTGGGSEAFF. In DNA, the CDR3 is TGTGCCAGTCTCCGGACAGGGGGAGGCTCTGAAGCTTTCTTT.

This clone was observed a handful of times. V is TRBV7-6 and J is TRBJ1-2, with 8 positions matching TRBD1. There are 15 residues in the CDR3. Trimming cost V 5 bases and J 4 bases; bases outside gene matches: 9. Germline values: CDR1 SGHVS, CDR2 FNYEAQ. The CDR3 nucleotides are TGTGCCAGCAGCCCCAATCCGGGACAGGTCTATGGCTACACCTTC. Amino acid sequence: CASSPNPGQVYGYTF. Supplemented by reference TRBV7-6 and TRBJ1-2, the full variable domain reads GAGVSQSPRYKVTKRGQDVALRCDPISGHVSLYWYRQALGQGPEFLTYFNYEAQQDKSGLPNDRFSAERPEGSISTLTIQRTEQRDSAMYRCASSPNPGQVYGYTFGSGTRLTVV.

The CDR3 DNA sequence: TGTGCCATCAGTGAACCCGGGACAGGGGAGGGGAACTATGGCTACACCTTC. It translates to CAISEPGTGEGNYGYTF. This chain joins TRBV10-3 and TRBJ1-2; 10 bases match TRBD1. Germline V gene lookup returns CDR1 ENHRY and CDR2 SYGVKD. The CDR3 covers 17 residues. V lost 3 bases to trimming and J lost 2 bases; unmatched junction nucleotides: 9.

This clone was found once. V usage is TRBV7-9 and J usage is TRBJ2-3, with 11 nucleotides matching TRBD2. Trimming at V came to 0 bases and at J to 3 bases, leaving 5 bases not matched to a gene. Per germline, CDR1 SEHNR and CDR2 FQNEAQ (reference sequence). The CDR3 contains 17 residues. CDR3 sequence reads: CASSLATSGGGTDTQYF. The CDR3 nucleotides are TGTGCCAGCAGCTTAGCAACTAGCGGGGGTGGGACAGATACGCAGTATTTT. Based on the CDR3 plus reference TRBV7-9 and TRBJ2-3, the full variable domain is DTGVSQNPRHKITKRGQNVTFRCDPISEHNRLYWYRQTLGQGPEFLTYFQNEAQLEKSRLLSDRFSAERPKGSFSTLEIQRTEQGDSAMYLCASSLATSGGGTDTQYFGPGTRLTVL.

The CDR3 loop reads CSVEGATGYTF. The DNA for the CDR3 is TGCAGCGTTGAAGGAGCGACTGGCTACACCTTC. The V gene is TRBV29-1, the J gene TRBJ1-2; D is unclear. Germline CDR1 is SQVTM and CDR2 is ANQGSEA. The V and J ends lost 1 base and 7 bases respectively, with 7 bases between them. This CDR3 is built from 11 residues.

The chain carries TRBV6-1 and TRBJ1-1; D remains ambiguous. Germline V gives CDR1 MNHNS, CDR2 SASEGT. This CDR3 contains 14 residues. Trimming pared 7 bases from V and 1 base from J, leaving 13 bases between. Here the CDR3 reads CASNTAPRNTEAFF. In DNA, the CDR3 is TGTGCCAGCAACACAGCACCCAGGAACACTGAAGCTTTCTTT.

This chain links TRBV6-5 with TRBJ2-5; D may be TRBD2 (6 bases). V shed 0 bases and J shed 5 bases, with 13 bases lying between them. CDR3 size: 15 residues. Germline-derived CDR1 and CDR2 are MNHEY and SVGAGI. CDR3 region: CASSYSTGESETQYF. The CDR3 DNA reads as TGTGCCAGCAGTTACTCGACGGGGGAGTCGGAGACCCAGTACTTC.

This clone came up once. V is TRBV18 and J is TRBJ2-5; 9 bases align to TRBD1. Germline loops: CDR1 KGHSH, CDR2 LQKENI. V gave up 4 bases and J gave up 5 bases; unmatched junction bases: 11. This CDR3 region has 16 residues. The CDR3 nucleotides read TGTGCCAGCTCACAACCGGGACAGGGTCTCGCGGAGACCCAGTACTTC. This gives the protein CASSQPGQGLAETQYF. Filled out from reference TRBV18 and TRBJ2-5, the complete variable domain reads NAGVMQNPRHLVRRRGQEARLRCSPMKGHSHVYWYRQLPEEGLKFMVYLQKENIIDESGMPKERFSAEFPKEGPSILRIQQVVRGDSAAYFCASSQPGQGLAETQYFGPGTRLLVL.

The chain links TRBV5-6 to TRBJ1-1, with D unclear. Trimming removed 6 bases from V and 0 bases from J, with 12 bases in between. The germline gives CDR1 SGHDT, CDR2 YYEEEE. The CDR3 runs to 14 residues. CDR3: CASTYGRLNTEAFF. CDR3 DNA sequence: TGTGCCAGCACTTACGGCAGGTTGAACACTGAAGCTTTCTTT.

The V and J genes are TRBV19 and TRBJ2-4; possible D gene TRBD1, 6 bases. V was pared by 7 bases and J by 15 bases, with 19 bases between. Germline V lookup: CDR1 LNHDA, CDR2 SQIVND (reference sequence). The length of the CDR3 is 12 residues. CDR3 sequence reads: CASTQTGWGVYF. DNA of the CDR3: TGTGCCAGTACTCAAACAGGGTGGGGAGTGTACTTC.

V usage is TRBV4-3 and J usage is TRBJ2-4, with 9 nucleotides matching TRBD2. This CDR3 has 19 residues. The V gene end was trimmed by 0 bases and the J gene end by 0 bases; junction bases not matched to a gene: 9. Germline CDR1 and CDR2: LGHNA and YSLEER. In DNA, the CDR3 is TGCGCCAGCAGCCAAGATCCAGCGGGGGGTTCCCTAGCCAAAAACATTCAGTACTTC. Its translation is CASSQDPAGGSLAKNIQYF.

This clone was seen only once. This chain links TRBV6-5 with TRBJ1-5, with D unclear. V was pared by 0 bases and J by 2 bases, with 11 bases between. CDR1 MNHEY and CDR2 SVGAGI come from the germline V gene. The CDR3 loop spans 16 amino acids. For the CDR3, the DNA is TGTGCCAGCAGTTACTCGTCGGGTGGTGGCAATCAGCCCCAGCATTTT. Its translation: CASSYSSGGGNQPQHF.

The chain uses TRBV29-1 and TRBJ2-1; 8 positions agree with TRBD2. The V gene end was trimmed by 7 bases and the J gene end by 6 bases; junction bases not matched to a gene: 8. The CDR3 extends over 13 amino acids. Germline CDR1 SQVTM, CDR2 ANQGSEA. CDR3 protein: CSADRGGINEQFF. In nucleotides, the CDR3 is TGCAGCGCTGATCGGGGGGGGATCAATGAGCAGTTCTTC.

The rearrangement links TRBV6-6 to TRBJ1-3, with a weak D call TRBD1 (5 bases). Germline assignment: CDR1 MNHNY and CDR2 SVGAGI (reference sequence). V lost 6 bases to trimming and J lost 4 bases, with 16 bases between them. The CDR3 contains 15 residues. The CDR3 DNA is TGTGCCAGCAGCCCTTCCGGGGGACCGGGAAACACCATATATTTT. This encodes CASSPSGGPGNTIYF.

This sequence joins TRBV9 and TRBJ2-3; a weak D match, TRBD1 (5 bases). Trimming left V 2 bases short and J 6 bases short, with 16 bases between. The CDR3 covers 15 residues. Per germline, CDR1 SGDLS and CDR2 YYNGEE. The CDR3 nucleotides read TGTGCCAGCAGCGTTCGTGACAGATTCTATGATACGCAGTATTTT. Encoded protein: CASSVRDRFYDTQYF.

This clone was seen only a few times. The chain couples TRBV13 to TRBJ2-3, with 12 bases that match TRBD2. Germline values: CDR1 PRHDT, CDR2 FYEKMQ (reference sequence). With V trimmed by 5 bases and J by 0 bases, 9 bases remained unmatched. This CDR3 has 18 amino acids. In nucleotides, the CDR3 is TGTGCCAGCAGCCTGGGTCTAGCGGGGGGGCATAGCACAGATACGCAGTATTTT. Translation gives CASSLGLAGGHSTDTQYF.

V is TRBV6-5 and J is TRBJ1-4; possible D gene TRBD1, 5 bases. In germline, CDR1 is MNHEY, CDR2 SVGAGI. CDR3 length equals 15 residues. Trimming shortened V by 2 bases and J by 4 bases, and 11 bases separated the two germline ends. In DNA, the CDR3 is TGTGCCAGCAGTTACGAGGGGCGGGATAATGAAAAACTGTTTTTT. Encoded protein: CASSYEGRDNEKLFF.

The chain is built from TRBV6-5 and TRBJ1-2; 7 bases align to TRBD1. The ends lost 2 bases at V and 4 bases at J; junction bases unmatched: 1. The CDR3 has 13 residues. In germline, CDR1 is MNHEY, CDR2 SVGAGI. The CDR3 nucleotides read TGTGCCAGCAGTTACCGGGACAGCTATGGCTACACCTTC. Its protein is CASSYRDSYGYTF.

The chain carries TRBV6-5 and TRBJ1-1, with 10 bases aligning to TRBD1. Germline V gene lookup returns CDR1 MNHEY and CDR2 SVGAGI. V was pared by 6 bases and J by 3 bases, with 4 bases of the junction left unmatched. The length of the CDR3 is 14 residues. The DNA of the CDR3 is TGTGCCAGCAGCCGGACAGGGGGGGACACTGAAGCTTTCTTT. Translating it yields CASSRTGGDTEAFF.

The V and J genes are TRBV7-9 and TRBJ2-1; the D is unclear. Trimming removed 5 bases from V and 5 bases from J, with 4 bases in between. This CDR3 spans 11 amino acids. Germline CDR1 reads SEHNR; CDR2 reads FQNEAQ (reference sequence). CDR3 protein: CASSTHNEQFF. The CDR3 nucleotides are TGTGCCAGCAGCACACACAATGAGCAGTTCTTC. Looking up the rest from reference TRBV7-9 and TRBJ2-1 gives the full variable domain: DTGVSQNPRHKITKRGQNVTFRCDPISEHNRLYWYRQTLGQGPEFLTYFQNEAQLEKSRLLSDRFSAERPKGSFSTLEIQRTEQGDSAMYLCASSTHNEQFFGPGTRLTVL.

The chain couples TRBV5-5 to TRBJ2-3; 7 bases line up with TRBD2. Germline CDR1 is SGHKS and CDR2 is YYEKEE (reference sequence). V trimming: 3 bases; J trimming: 0 bases; junction bases outside the gene matches: 7. The CDR3 is 16 residues long. The CDR3 is CASSWLGRGSTDTQYF. DNA for the CDR3: TGTGCCAGCAGCTGGTTGGGGAGGGGTAGCACAGATACGCAGTATTTT.

The chain uses TRBV18 and TRBJ1-5; 9 nucleotides line up with TRBD1. Germline V lookup: CDR1 KGHSH, CDR2 LQKENI. J gave up 3 bases and V 4 bases, and 4 bases lay outside the gene matches. This CDR3 comprises 15 residues. Written as DNA, the CDR3 is TGTGCCAGCTCACGAGGGACAGGGTTCAATCAGCCCCAGCATTTT. This encodes CASSRGTGFNQPQHF.

This clone was counted only a few times. The chain combines TRBV10-3 with TRBJ1-1, with D hard to call. The germline CDR1 and CDR2 sequences are ENHRY and SYGVKD. The CDR3 totals 14 residues. The V end was cut by 0 bases, the J end by 6 bases, with 11 bases between. The CDR3 DNA sequence: TGTGCCATCAGTGAGTCTCTGGGGAGTGCTGAAGCTTTCTTT. Amino acid sequence: CAISESLGSAEAFF.

In DNA form, the CDR3 reads TGTGCCAGCAGCGACAGGGGAGCAAACACCGGGGAGCTGTTTTTT. As protein: CASSDRGANTGELFF. The genes are TRBV9 and TRBJ2-2, with 7 bases lining up with TRBD1. The V gene's germline CDR1 is SGDLS and CDR2 YYNGEE. The CDR3 is 15 residues long. V dropped 3 bases and J dropped 2; count of bases not matched to a gene: 4.